The 5 T cell receptor beta chains below come from one sample, sequenced in a study of T cells after yellow fever vaccination. Each CDR3 protein is one row after TCRdb ran MiXCR on the 5' RACE reads. The table includes 500,000 to 650,000 distinct CDR3 sequences, roughly 17% detected once. The sequencing here drew on PBMCs, taken roughly 5 days after the first yellow fever vaccination. These receptors all stem from a young man who received the YFV17D yellow fever vaccine.

This clonotype was seen ten or more times. V and J are TRBV15 and TRBJ2-2; a weak D match, TRBD2 (5 bases). The germline gives CDR1 LNHNV, CDR2 YYDKDF (reference sequence). This CDR3 spans 15 amino acids. V dropped 5 bases and J dropped 2 bases, with 12 bases sitting between them. CDR3 residues: CATSLSSGNTGELFF. The CDR3 coding sequence is TGTGCCACCAGCTTATCGAGCGGAAACACCGGGGAGCTGTTTTTT.

This clonotype was picked up a small number of times. The chain uses TRBV5-4 and TRBJ1-4; TRBD1 might be the D (5 bases). Deletions cut 5 bases from V and 8 bases from J, with 13 bases between. CDR3 length: 13 residues. CDR1 is SGHNT, CDR2 YYREEE, per germline (reference sequence). CDR3 amino acids: CASRGAREEKLFF. The CDR3 DNA reads TGTGCCAGCAGAGGGGCACGGGAGGAAAAACTGTTTTTT.

The chain couples TRBV7-8 to TRBJ2-3, with 11 nucleotides matching TRBD1. CDR3 length equals 20 residues. After removal of 3 bases from V and 8 bases from J, the junction contained 22 bases not matched to a gene. CDR1 is SGHVS and CDR2 is FQNEAQ in the germline V gene. In DNA form, the CDR3 reads TGTGCCAGCAGCTTCGGTGGACAGGGGGCCCGAAGAGAGGAAGTAGGTACGCAGTATTTT. It yields the protein CASSFGGQGARREEVGTQYF.

This clonotype was observed many times. The chain is built from TRBV6-2 or TRBV6-3 and TRBJ2-1, with D perhaps TRBD2 (5 bases). The CDR3 consists of 14 residues. V dropped 2 bases and J dropped 8 bases, with 13 bases sitting between them. The germline V gene encodes CDR1 MNHEY and CDR2 SVGEGT. The CDR3 sequence: CASSYPDLLDEQFF. CDR3 coding DNA: TGTGCCAGCAGTTACCCGGACTTGTTGGATGAGCAGTTCTTC.

This clonotype was counted once. The V gene is TRBV12-3 or TRBV12-4, the J gene TRBJ1-5, with no clear D. This CDR3 spans 12 amino acids. Trimming left V 6 bases short and J 5 bases short, with 8 bases between. CDR3 DNA: TGTGCCAGCAGAGGCGGGTATCAGCCCCAGCATTTT. Translating it yields CASRGGYQPQHF.